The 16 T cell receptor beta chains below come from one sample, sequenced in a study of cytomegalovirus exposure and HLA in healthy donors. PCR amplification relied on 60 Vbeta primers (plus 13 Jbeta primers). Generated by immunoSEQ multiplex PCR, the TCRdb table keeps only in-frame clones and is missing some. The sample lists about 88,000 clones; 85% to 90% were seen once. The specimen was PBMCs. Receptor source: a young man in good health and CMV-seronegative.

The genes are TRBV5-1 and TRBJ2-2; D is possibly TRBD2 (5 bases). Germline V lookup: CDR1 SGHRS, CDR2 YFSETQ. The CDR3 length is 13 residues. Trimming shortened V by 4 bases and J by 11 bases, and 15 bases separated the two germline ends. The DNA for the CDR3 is TGCGCCAGCAGCAAAGGCGGGCTTCGAGAGCTGTTTTTT. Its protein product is CASSKGGLRELFF.

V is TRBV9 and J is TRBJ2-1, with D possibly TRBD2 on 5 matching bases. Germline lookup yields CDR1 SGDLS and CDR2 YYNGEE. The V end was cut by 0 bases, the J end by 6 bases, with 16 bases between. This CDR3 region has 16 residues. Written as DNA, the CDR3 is TGTGCCAGCAGCGTAGCTGCGAGGAGCGGTTCCAATGAGCAGTTCTTC. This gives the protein CASSVAARSGSNEQFF.

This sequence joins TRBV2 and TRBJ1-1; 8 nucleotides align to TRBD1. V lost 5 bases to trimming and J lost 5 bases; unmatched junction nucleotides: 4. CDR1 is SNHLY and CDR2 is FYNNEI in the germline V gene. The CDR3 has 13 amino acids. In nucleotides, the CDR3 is TGTGCCAGCAGTAAAACAGGGGGAACTGAAGCTTTCTTT. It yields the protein CASSKTGGTEAFF.

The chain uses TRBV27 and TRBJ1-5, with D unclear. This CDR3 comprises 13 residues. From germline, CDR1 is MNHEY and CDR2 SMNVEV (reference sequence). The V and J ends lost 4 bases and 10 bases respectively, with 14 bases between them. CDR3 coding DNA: TGTGCCAGCAGTTCCGGGATATCAGGACCCCAGCATTTT. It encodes CASSSGISGPQHF.

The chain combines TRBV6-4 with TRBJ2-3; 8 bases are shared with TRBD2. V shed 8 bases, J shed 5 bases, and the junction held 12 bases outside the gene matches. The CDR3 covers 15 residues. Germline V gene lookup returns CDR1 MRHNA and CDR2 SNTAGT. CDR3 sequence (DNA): TGTGCCAGCGCTAACAAAGCGGGAGAAGTAGATACGCAGTATTTT. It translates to CASANKAGEVDTQYF.

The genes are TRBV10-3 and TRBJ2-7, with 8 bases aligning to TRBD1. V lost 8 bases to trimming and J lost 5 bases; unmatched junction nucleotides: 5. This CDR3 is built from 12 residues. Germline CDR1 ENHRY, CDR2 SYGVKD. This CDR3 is CAIGTGLDEQYF. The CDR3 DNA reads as TGTGCCATCGGGACAGGCTTAGACGAGCAGTACTTC.

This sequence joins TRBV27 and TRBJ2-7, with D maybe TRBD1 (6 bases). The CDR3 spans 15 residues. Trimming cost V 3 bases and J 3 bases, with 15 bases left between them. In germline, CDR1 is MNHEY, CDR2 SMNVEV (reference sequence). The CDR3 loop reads CASSLAKLRGYEQYF. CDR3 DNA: TGTGCCAGCAGTTTGGCGAAGCTCAGGGGCTACGAGCAGTACTTC.

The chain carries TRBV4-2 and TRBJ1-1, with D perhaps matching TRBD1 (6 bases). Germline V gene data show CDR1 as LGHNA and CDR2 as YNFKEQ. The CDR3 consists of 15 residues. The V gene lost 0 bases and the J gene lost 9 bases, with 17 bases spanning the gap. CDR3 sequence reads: CASSQETSGVRKAFF. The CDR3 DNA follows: TGTGCCAGCAGCCAAGAAACTTCAGGGGTTCGAAAAGCTTTCTTT.

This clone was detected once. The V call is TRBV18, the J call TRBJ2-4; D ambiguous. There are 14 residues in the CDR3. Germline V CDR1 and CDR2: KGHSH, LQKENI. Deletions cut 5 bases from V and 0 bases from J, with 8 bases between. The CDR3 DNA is TGTGCCAGCTCAGAGGCGGCAGCCAAAAACATTCAGTACTTC. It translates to CASSEAAAKNIQYF. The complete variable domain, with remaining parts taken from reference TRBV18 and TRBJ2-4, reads NAGVMQNPRHLVRRRGQEARLRCSPMKGHSHVYWYRQLPEEGLKFMVYLQKENIIDESGMPKERFSAEFPKEGPSILRIQQVVRGDSAAYFCASSEAAAKNIQYFGAGTRLSVL.

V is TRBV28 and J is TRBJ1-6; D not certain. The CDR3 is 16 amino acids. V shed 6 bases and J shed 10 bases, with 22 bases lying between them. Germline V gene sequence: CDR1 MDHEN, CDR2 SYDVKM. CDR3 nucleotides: TGTGCCAGCAGACTACCGGGCCCCTCGACGGGATCACCCCTCCACTTT. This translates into CASRLPGPSTGSPLHF.

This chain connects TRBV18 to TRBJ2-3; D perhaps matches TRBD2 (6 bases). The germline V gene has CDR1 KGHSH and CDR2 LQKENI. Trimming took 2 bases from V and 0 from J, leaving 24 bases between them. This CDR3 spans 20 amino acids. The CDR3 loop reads CASSPLPGRGTSRSTDTQYF. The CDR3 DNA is TGTGCCAGCTCACCATTACCTGGACGGGGGACTTCACGGAGCACAGATACGCAGTATTTT.

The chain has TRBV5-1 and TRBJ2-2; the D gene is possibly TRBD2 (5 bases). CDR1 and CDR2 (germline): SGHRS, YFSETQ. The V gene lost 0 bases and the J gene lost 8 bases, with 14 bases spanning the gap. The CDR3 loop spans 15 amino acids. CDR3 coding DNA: TGCGCCAGCAGCTTGGACACGCCGAGGAGGGGGGAGCTGTTTTTT. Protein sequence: CASSLDTPRRGELFF.

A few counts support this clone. CDR3 in amino acids: CASSQEQVGEKLFF. The CDR3, as DNA: TGCGCCAGCAGCCAAGAACAGGTGGGGGAAAAACTGTTTTTT. The chain couples TRBV4-3 to TRBJ1-4; D perhaps matches TRBD1 (5 bases). The V end lost 0 bases, the J end lost 8 bases, and 10 bases lay between the germline ends. The CDR3 covers 14 residues. In germline, CDR1 is LGHNA, CDR2 YSLEER.

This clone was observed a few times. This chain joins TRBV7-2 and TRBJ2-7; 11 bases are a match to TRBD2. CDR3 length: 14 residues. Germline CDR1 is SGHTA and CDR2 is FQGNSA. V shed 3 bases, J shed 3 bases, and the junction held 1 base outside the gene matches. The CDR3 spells CASSLTSGIYEQYF. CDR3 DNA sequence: TGTGCCAGCAGCTTGACTAGCGGGATCTACGAGCAGTACTTC. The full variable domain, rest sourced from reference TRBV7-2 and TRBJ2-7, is GAGVSQSPSNKVTEKGKDVELRCDPISGHTALYWYRQSLGQGLEFLIYFQGNSAPDKSGLPSDRFSAERTGGSVSTLTIQRTQQEDSAVYLCASSLTSGIYEQYFGPGTRLTVT.

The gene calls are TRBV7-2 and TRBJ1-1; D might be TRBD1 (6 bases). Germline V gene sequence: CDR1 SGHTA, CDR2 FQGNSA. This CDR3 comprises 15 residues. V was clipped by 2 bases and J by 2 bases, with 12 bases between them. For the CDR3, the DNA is TGTGCCAGCAGCTTATCAGGGGCCCCAAACACTGAAGCTTTCTTT. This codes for CASSLSGAPNTEAFF.

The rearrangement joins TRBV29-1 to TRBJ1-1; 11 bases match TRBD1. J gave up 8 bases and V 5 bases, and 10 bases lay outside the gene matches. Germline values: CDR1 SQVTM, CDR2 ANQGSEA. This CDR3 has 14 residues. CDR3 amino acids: CSVSTGTGGSEAFF. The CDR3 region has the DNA TGCAGCGTTTCAACCGGGACAGGGGGGTCGGAAGCTTTCTTT.